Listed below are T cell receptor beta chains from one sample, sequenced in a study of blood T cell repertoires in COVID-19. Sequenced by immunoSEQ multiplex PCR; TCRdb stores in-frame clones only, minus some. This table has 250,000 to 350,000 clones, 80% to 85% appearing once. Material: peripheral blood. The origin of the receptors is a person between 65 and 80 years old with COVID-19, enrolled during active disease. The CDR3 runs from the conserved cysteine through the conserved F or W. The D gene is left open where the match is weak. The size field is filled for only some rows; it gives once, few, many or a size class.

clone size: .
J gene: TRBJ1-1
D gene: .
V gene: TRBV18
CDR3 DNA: TGTGCCAGCTCACTTCAGGGGACTGAAGCTTTCTTT
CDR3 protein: CASSLQGTEAFF

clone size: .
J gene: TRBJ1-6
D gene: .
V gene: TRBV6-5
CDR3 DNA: TGTGCCAGCAGGCCTAGGGGTCCCTATAATTCACCCCTCCACTTT
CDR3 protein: CASRPRGPYNSPLHF

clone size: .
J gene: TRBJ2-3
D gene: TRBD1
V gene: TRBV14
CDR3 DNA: TGTGCCAGCAGCCAAGTATCCCGCAGGGGGTATAGCACAGATACGCAGTATTTT
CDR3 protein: CASSQVSRRGYSTDTQYF

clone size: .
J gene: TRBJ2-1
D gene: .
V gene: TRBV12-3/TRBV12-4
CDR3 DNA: TGTGCCAGCAGTTTTCGGGATGAGCAGTTCTTC
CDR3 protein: CASSFRDEQFF

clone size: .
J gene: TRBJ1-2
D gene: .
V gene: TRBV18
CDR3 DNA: TGTGCCAGCTCACTCCTCGGACAGTATGGCTACACCTTC
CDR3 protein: CASSLLGQYGYTF

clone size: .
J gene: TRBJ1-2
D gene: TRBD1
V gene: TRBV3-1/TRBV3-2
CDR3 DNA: TGTGCCAGCAGCCAGCAACCGGGACAGGGAGGCTACACCTTC
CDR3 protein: CASSQQPGQGGYTF

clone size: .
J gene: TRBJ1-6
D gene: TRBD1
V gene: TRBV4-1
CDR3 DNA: TGCGCCAGCAGCCAACGAACCGGGACAGGCTACGGTTCTGGGCATTCACCCCTCCACTTT
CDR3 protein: CASSQRTGTGYGSGHSPLHF

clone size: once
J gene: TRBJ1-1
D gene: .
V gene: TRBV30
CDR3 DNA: TGTGCCTGGAGGTCCCCGGGGGATACTGAAGCTTTCTTT
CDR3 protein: CAWRSPGDTEAFF

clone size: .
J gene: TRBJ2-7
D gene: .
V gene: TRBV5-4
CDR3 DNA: TGTGCCAGCTCTCGGGACGGGAGCTCCTACGAGCAGTACTTC
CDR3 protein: CASSRDGSSYEQYF

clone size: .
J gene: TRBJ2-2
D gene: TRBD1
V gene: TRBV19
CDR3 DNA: TGTGCCAGTAGCCTGGACAGGGCAATTTTTAAGGGGGAGCTGTTTTTT
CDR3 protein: CASSLDRAIFKGELFF

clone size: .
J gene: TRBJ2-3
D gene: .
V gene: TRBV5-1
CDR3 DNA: TGCGCCAGCAGCTCGCTTTCTCAATCGGGCAGAGGGGATACGCAGTATTTT
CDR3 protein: CASSSLSQSGRGDTQYF

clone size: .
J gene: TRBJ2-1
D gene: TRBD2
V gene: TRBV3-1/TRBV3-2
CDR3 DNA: TGTGCCAGCAGCCAAGGACTAGCGGGGGTCCCGGGTAATGAGCAGTTCTTC
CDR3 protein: CASSQGLAGVPGNEQFF

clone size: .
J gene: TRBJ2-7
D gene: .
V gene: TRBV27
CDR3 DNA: TGTGCCAGCAGCAGTTTGGCGCTGGTGGGGGGTCTCTCCTACGAGCAGTACTTC
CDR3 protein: CASSSLALVGGLSYEQYF

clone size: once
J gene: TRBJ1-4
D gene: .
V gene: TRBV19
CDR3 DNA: TGTGCCAGTATGGAGAGGGATCTGAATGAAAAACTGTTTTTT
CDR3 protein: CASMERDLNEKLFF

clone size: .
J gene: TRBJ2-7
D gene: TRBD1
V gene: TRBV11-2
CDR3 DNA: TGTGCCAGCAGACAGGGGGCGAGAAACGAGCAGTACTTC
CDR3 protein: CASRQGARNEQYF

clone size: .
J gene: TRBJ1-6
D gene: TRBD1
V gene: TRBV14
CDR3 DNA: TGTGCCAGCAGCGACTGGACAGGGGCTAATTCACCCCTCCACTTT
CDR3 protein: CASSDWTGANSPLHF

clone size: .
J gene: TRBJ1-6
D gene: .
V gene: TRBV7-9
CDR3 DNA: TGTGCCAGCAGCCCAGGGGTTCTTAATTCACCCCTCCACTTT
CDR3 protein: CASSPGVLNSPLHF

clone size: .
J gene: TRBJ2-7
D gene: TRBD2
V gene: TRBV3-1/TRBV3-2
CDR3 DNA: TGTGCCAGCAGCCCGGGACTAGCGGGACCATATACCTACGAGCAGTACTTC
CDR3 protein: CASSPGLAGPYTYEQYF

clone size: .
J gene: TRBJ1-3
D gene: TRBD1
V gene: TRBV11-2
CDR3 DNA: TGTGCCAGCAGCTCGGGACAGGGGGCGGGAAACACCATATATTTT
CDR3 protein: CASSSGQGAGNTIYF

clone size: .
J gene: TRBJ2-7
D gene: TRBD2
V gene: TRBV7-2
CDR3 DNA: TGTGCCAGCGCCCGGGACTACCTTTCCTACGAGCAGTACTTC
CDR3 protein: CASARDYLSYEQYF

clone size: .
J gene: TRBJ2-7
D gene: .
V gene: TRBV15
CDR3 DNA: TGTGCCACCAGCATCGGGGTTGTGGAAGACTCCTACGAGCAGTACTTC
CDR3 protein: CATSIGVVEDSYEQYF

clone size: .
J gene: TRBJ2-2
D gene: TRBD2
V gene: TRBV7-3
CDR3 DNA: TGTGCCAGCAAGGGACCCTCTAGCGGGACTAACACCGGGGAGCTGTTTTTT
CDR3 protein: CASKGPSSGTNTGELFF

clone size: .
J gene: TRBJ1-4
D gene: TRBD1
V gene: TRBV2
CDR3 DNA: TGTGCCAGCAGTGAAGCCGGACAGGGGTATGAAAAACTGTTTTTT
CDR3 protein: CASSEAGQGYEKLFF

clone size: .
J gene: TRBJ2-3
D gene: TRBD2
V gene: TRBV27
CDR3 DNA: TGTGCCAGCAGACCGCCTTTGGGACTAGCGATCACAGATACGCAGTATTTT
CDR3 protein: CASRPPLGLAITDTQYF

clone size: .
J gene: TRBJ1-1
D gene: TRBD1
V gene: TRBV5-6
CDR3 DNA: TGTGCCAGCAGCCTACCTACAGGGGCGAACACTGAAGCTTTCTTT
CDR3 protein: CASSLPTGANTEAFF

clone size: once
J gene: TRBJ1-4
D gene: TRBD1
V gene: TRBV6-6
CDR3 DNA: TGTGCCAGCACCGATCACTCAAGGGGGCAAATTGAAAAACTGTTTTTT
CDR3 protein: CASTDHSRGQIEKLFF

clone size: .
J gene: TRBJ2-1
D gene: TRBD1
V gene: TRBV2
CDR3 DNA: TGTGCCAGCAGGCGGGACAGGGGGCGGAAGGGGGAGATTGAGCAGTTCTTC
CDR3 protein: CASRRDRGRKGEIEQFF

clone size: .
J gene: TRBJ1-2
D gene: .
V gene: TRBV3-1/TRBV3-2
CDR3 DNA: TGTGCCAGCAGCCAAGGAGGGGGAGACAGGAGCTACACCTTC
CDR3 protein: CASSQGGGDRSYTF

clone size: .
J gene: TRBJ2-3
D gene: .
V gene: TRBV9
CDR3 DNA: TGTGCCAGCAGCGTAGATCTGGGGGCGAGGACAGATACGCAGTATTTT
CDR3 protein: CASSVDLGARTDTQYF

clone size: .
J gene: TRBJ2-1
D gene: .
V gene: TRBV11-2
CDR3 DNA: TGTGCCAGCAGCTTAGCAGCGGTATACAATGAGCAGTTCTTC
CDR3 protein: CASSLAAVYNEQFF

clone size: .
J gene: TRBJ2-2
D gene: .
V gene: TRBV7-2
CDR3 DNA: TGTGCCAGCAGCTTAGCGGGGGGGCATGTCGGGGAGCTGTTTTTT
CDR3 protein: CASSLAGGHVGELFF

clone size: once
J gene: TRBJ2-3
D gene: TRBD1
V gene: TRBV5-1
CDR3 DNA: TGCGCCAGCAGCTGGGGACAGGGGGCGATTGATACGCAGTATTTT
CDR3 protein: CASSWGQGAIDTQYF

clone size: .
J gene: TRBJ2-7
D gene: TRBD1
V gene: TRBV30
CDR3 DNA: TGTGCCTGGGGGACAGGTGAATACGAGCAGTACTTC
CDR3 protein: CAWGTGEYEQYF

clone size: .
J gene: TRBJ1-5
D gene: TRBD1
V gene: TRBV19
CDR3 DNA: TGTGCCAGTACGGGACAGCAGGATCAGCCCCAGCATTTT
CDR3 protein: CASTGQQDQPQHF

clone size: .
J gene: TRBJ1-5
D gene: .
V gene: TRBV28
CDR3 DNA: TGTGCCAGCGGACAAGATTCAATAACAGAACAAGGGCCCCAGCATTTT
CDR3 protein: CASGQDSITEQGPQHF

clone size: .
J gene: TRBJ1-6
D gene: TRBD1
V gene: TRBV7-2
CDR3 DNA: TGTGCCAGCAGCTTGGGACAGATTAATTCACCCCTCCACTTT
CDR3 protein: CASSLGQINSPLHF

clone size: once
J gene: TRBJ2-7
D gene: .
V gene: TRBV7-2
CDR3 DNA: TGTGCCAGCAGCTTAAATTCCCGGAGCGAGCAGTACTTC
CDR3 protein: CASSLNSRSEQYF

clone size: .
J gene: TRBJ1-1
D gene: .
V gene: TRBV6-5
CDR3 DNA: TGTGCCAGCCGAGGTGTGGGGAGCACTGAAGCTTTCTTT
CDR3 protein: CASRGVGSTEAFF